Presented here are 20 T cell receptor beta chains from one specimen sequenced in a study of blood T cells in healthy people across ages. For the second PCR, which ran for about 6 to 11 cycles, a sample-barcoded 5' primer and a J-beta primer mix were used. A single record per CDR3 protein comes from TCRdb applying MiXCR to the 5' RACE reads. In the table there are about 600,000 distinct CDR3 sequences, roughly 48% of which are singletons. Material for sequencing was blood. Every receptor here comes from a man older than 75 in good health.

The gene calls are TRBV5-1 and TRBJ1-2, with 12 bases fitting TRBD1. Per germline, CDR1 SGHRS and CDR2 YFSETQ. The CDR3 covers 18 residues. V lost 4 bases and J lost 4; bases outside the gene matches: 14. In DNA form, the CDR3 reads TGCGCCAGCAGCCAATTGGTCACCGGGACAGGGGGCAGCTATGGCTACACCTTC. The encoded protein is CASSQLVTGTGGSYGYTF.

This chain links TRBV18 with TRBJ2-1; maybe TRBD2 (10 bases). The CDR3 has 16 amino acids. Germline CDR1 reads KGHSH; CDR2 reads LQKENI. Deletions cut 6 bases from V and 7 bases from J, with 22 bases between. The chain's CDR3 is CASSPLTSGTGNEQFF. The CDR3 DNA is TGTGCCAGCTCTCCCCTCACTAGCGGGACAGGGAATGAGCAGTTCTTC.

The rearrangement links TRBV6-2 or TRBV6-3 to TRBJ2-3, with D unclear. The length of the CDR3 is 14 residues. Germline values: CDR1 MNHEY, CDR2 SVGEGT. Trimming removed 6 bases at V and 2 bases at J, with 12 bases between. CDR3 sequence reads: CASSLRRDTDTQYF. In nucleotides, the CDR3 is TGTGCCAGCAGCCTCCGGAGAGACACAGATACGCAGTATTTT.

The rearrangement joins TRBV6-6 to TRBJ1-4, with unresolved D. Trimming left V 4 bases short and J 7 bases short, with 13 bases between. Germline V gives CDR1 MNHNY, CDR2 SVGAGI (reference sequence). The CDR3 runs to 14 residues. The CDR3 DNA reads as TGTGCCAGCAGTTCCCCAGAGGGTGGTGAAAAACTGTTTTTT. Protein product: CASSSPEGGEKLFF.

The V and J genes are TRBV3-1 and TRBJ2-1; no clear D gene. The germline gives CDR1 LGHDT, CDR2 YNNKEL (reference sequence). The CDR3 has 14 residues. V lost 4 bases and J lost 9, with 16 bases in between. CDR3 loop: CASSPGPTTGEQFF. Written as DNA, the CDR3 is TGTGCCAGCAGCCCGGGCCCCACCACCGGTGAGCAGTTCTTC.

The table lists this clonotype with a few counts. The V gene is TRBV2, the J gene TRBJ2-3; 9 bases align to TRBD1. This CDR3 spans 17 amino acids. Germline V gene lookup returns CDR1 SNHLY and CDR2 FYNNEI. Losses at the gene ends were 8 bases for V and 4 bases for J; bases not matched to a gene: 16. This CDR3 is CASLAPGTGKSSDTQYF. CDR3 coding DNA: TGTGCCAGCCTGGCGCCCGGGACAGGGAAATCTTCAGATACGCAGTATTTT.

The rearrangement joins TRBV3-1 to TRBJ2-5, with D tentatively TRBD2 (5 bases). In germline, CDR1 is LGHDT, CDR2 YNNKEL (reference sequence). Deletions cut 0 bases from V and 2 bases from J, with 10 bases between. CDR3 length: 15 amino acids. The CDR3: CASSQDTGGQETQYF. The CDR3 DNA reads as TGTGCCAGCAGCCAAGATACGGGCGGGCAAGAGACCCAGTACTTC.

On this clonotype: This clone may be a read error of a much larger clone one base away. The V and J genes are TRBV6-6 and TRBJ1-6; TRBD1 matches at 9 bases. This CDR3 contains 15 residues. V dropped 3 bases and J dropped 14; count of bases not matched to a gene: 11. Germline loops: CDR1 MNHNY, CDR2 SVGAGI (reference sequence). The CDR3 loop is CASSYPGQGTRTLHF. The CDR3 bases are TGTGCCAGCAGTTATCCGGGACAGGGTACGCGAACCCTCCACTTT.

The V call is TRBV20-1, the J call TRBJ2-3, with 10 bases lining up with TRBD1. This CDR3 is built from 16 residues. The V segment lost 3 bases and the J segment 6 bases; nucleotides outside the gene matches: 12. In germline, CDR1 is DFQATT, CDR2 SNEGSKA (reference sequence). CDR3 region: CSASTPGTGVWDTQYF. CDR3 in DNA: TGCAGTGCTAGCACCCCAGGGACAGGGGTGTGGGATACGCAGTATTTT.

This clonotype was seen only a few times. The CDR3 here is CASSPRDLETDTQYF. Written as DNA, the CDR3 is TGTGCCAGCAGCCCCAGAGATCTAGAGACAGATACGCAGTATTTT. The genes are TRBV7-2 and TRBJ2-3; D not resolved. The germline V gene encodes CDR1 SGHTA and CDR2 FQGNSA. The CDR3 runs to 15 residues. The ends were cut back, 5 bases at V and 3 bases at J, with 15 bases in the middle.

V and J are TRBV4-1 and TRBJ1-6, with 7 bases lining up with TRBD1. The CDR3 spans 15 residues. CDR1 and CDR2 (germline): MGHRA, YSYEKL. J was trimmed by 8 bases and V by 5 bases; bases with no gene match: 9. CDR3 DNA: TGCGCCAGCAGCGCCCGCGGGACAGCGTATTCACCCCTCCACTTT. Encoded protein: CASSARGTAYSPLHF.

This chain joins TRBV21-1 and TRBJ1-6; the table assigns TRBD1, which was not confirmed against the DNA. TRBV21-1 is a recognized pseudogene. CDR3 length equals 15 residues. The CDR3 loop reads CASSTQGQGNSPLHF. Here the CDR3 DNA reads TGTGCCAGCTCAACGCAGGGACAGGGGAATTCACCCCTCCACTTT.

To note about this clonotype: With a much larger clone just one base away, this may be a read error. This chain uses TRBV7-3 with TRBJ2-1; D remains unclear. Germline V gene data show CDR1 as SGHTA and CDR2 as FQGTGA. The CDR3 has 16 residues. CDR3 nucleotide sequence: TGTGCCAGCAGCTTAGGTGGCGGAGTCTCCTACAATGAGCGGTTCTTC. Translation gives CASSLGGGVSYNERFF.

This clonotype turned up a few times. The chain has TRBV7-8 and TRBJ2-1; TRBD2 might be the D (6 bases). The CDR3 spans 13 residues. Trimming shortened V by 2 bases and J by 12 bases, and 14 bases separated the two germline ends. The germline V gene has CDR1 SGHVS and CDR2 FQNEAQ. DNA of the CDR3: TGTGCCAGCAGCTTAAATGGACTACCTACGCAGTTCTTC. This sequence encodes CASSLNGLPTQFF. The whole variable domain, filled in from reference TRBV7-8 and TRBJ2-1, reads GAGVSQSPRYKVAKRGQDVALRCDPISGHVSLFWYQQALGQGPEFLTYFQNEAQLDKSGLPSDRFFAERPEGSVSTLKIQRTQQEDSAVYLCASSLNGLPTQFFGPGTRLTVL.

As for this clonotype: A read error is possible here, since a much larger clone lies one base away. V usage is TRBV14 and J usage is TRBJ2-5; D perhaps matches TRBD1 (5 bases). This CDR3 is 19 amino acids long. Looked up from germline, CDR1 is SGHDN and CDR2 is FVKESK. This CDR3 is CASSQVQETTGRDVEAQYF. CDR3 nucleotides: TGTGCCAGCAGCCAGGTGCAAGAGACGACGGGCAGGGATGTAGAGGCCCAGTACTTC.

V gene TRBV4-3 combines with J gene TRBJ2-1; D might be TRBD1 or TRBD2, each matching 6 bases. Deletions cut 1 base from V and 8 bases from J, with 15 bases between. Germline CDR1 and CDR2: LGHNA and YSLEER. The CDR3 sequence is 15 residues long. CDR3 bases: TGCGCCAGCAGCCAAGGTCTCAGGAGGGGGGATGAGCAGTTCTTC. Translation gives CASSQGLRRGDEQFF.

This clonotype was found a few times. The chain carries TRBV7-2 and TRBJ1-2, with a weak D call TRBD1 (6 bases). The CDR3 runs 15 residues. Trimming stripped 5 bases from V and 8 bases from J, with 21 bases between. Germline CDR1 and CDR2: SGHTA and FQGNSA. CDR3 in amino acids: CASSPRRGGAEGYTF. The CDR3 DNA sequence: TGTGCCAGCAGCCCCAGGCGGGGGGGCGCAGAGGGCTACACCTTC.

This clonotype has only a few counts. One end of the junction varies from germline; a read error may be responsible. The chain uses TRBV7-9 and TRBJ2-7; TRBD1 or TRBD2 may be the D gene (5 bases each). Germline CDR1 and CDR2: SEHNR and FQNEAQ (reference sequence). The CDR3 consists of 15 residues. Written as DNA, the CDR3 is TGTGCCTGCAGCTTAAGCCAGGGACGTTCCTACGAGCAGTACTTC. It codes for CACSLSQGRSYEQYF.

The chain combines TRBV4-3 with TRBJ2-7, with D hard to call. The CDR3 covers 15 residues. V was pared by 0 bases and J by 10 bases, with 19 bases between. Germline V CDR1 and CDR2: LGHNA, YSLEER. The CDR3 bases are TGCGCCAGCAGCCAAGAAATAGGTCAGCTACGGTACCAGTACTTC. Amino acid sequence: CASSQEIGQLRYQYF.

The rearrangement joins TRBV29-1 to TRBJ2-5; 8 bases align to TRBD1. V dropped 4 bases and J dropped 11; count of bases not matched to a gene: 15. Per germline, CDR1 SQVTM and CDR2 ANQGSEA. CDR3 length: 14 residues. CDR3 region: CSVAGDRGSYKQYF. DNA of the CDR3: TGCAGCGTTGCGGGAGACAGGGGCTCCTACAAGCAGTACTTC. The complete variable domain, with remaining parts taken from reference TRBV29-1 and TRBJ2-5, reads SAVISQKPSRDICQRGTSLTIQCQVDSQVTMMFWYRQQPGQSLTLIATANQGSEATYESGFVIDKFPISRPNLTFSTLTVSNMSPEDSSIYLCSVAGDRGSYKQYFGPGTRLLVL.